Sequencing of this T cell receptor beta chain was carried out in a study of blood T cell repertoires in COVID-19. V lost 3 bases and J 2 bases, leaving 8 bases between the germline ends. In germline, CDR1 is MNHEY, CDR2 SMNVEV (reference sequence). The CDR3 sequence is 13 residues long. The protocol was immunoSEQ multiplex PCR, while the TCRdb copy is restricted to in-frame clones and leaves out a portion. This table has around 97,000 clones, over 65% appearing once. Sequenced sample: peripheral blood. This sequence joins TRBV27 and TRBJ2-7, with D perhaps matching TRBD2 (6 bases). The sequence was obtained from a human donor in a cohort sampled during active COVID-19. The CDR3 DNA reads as TGTGCCAGCAGTTTCAGCGGGCCCTACGAGCAGTACTTC. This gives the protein CASSFSGPYEQYF.